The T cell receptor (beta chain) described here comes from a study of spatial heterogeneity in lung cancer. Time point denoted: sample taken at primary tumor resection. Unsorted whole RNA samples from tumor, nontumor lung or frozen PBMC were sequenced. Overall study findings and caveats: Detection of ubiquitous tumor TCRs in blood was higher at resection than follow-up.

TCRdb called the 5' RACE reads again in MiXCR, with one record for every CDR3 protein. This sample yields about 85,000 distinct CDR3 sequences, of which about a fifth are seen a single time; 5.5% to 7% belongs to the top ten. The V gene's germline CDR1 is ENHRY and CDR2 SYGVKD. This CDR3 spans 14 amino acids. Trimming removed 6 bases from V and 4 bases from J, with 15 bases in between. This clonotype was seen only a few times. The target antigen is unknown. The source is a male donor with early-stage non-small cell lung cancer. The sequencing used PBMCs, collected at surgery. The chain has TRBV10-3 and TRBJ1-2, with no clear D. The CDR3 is CAIRDGLAGYGYTF. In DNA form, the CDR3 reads TGTGCCATCAGGGATGGCCTGGCGGGCTATGGCTACACCTTC.